This entry is about one T cell receptor beta chain. The sample is drawn from a study of blood T cell repertoires in COVID-19. In the study overall: Specimens from acute and convalescent COVID-19 originated in the United States, Italy and Spain. T cells, B-cell-depleted T cells, or PBMCs supplied cDNA or gDNA.

The CDR3 has 16 amino acids. Trimming removed 1 base at V and 2 bases at J, with 14 bases between. Per germline, CDR1 LGHNA and CDR2 YSLEER. As handled by the study authors: Scientists estimated how many nucleated cells there were by amplifying reference gene primers. The table came from immunoSEQ multiplex PCR; TCRdb's copy has only in-frame clones and leaves some out. Clonal size and the V and J genes are those of that table, whereas D and trimming came from the DNA. The sample yields 40,000 to 55,000 clones, roughly 91% seen once. The sequenced material came from peripheral blood. This TCR was sampled from a man aged 50 to 59 with active COVID-19. The chain uses TRBV4-3 and TRBJ1-2, with D maybe TRBD1 (6 bases). In nucleotides, the CDR3 is TGCGCCAGCAGCCAAGGGCACGCAGGGGAGAACTATGGCTACACCTTC. This encodes CASSQGHAGENYGYTF.